The 23 T cell receptor beta chains reported below all come from one sample, sequenced in a study of tumor-infiltrating lymphocytes in primary liver carcinoma. RNA and DNA were co-extracted from roughly 20-30 mg of unsorted bulk tissue. Priming with a constant-region primer yielded TCR beta cDNA from about 450 ng total RNA. Employing slightly modified ARM-PCR, three nested multiplex PCR rounds were run, and these gave rise to the TCR beta libraries. For around 10 cycles apiece, the opening two PCR rounds ran with TRBV1-TRBV30 forward primers and a C-beta reverse primer. Each CDR3 protein is one row after TCRdb ran MiXCR on the multiplex PCR reads. This table holds under 110,000 distinct CDR3 sequences, more than 65% found once. The specimen sequenced was liver tumor tissue from sampling region 2. Subset noted: tumor region T2, inferior pole. The receptors were gathered from a woman aged 55-70 years with primary liver carcinoma and hepatitis B virus infection.

About this clonotype: A read error may produce the germline difference seen at one junction end. CDR3 DNA sequence: TGTGCCATCATACAGGCTACCTCTGGAAGCACCATATATTTT. Translated, it gives CAIIQATSGSTIYF. The chain couples TRBV12-3 or TRBV12-4 to TRBJ1-3, with TRBD1 as a possible D gene (5 bases). This CDR3 contains 14 residues.

As regards this clonotype: A junction boundary mismatches the germline segment, possibly from a read error. The genes are TRBV4-2 and TRBJ2-1; D unresolved. The length of the CDR3 is 15 residues. Germline assignment: CDR1 LGHNA and CDR2 YNFKEQ. The CDR3: CARSQDRTSRNEQFF. DNA of the CDR3: TGTGCCAGGAGCCAAGATAGGACCAGCCGCAATGAGCAGTTCTTC.

This clonotype has only one observation. No DNA is shown, since the ends of the CDR3 on it are uncertain; the CDR3 is the one TCRdb lists. The chain joins TRBV29-1 to TRBJ1-1. The CDR3 numbers 11 amino acids, ends counted. The germline CDR1 and CDR2 sequences are SQVTM and ANQGSEA. CDR3 region: CSVATGAITFF.

About this clonotype itself: One end of the junction varies from germline; a read error may be responsible. The chain uses TRBV7-3 and TRBJ2-3; the D gene is possibly TRBD1 (6 bases). This CDR3 contains 14 residues. Germline assignment: CDR1 SGHTA and CDR2 FQGTGA. The chain's CDR3 is CATSRQGQTDTQYF. The CDR3 bases are TGTGCCACCAGCAGACAAGGACAGACAGATACGCAGTATTTT.

Note on this clonotype: The germline gene is not matched at one end of the junction; a read error may be the cause. The chain carries TRBV11-2 and TRBJ2-3; TRBD2 matches 11 bases. This CDR3 contains 15 residues. From germline, CDR1 is SGHAT and CDR2 FQNNGV. CDR3 sequence: CACSPGLAGPDMQYF. The CDR3 DNA is TGTGCCTGTAGCCCTGGACTAGCGGGCCCAGATATGCAGTATTTT.

In regard to this clonotype: Sequence at one end of the junction differs from germline and may be a read error. V gene TRBV29-1 combines with J gene TRBJ1-1; a possible D gene is TRBD1 (6 bases). Germline V lookup: CDR1 SQVTM, CDR2 ANQGSEA. The CDR3 sequence is 12 residues long. DNA for the CDR3: TGCAGCGTTGAGGAGGGGGGCACTGGAGCTTTCTTC. Its protein is CSVEEGGTGAFF.

The V call is TRBV29-1, the J call TRBJ2-7; 7 bases agree with TRBD2. The CDR3 is 13 amino acids. CDR1 and CDR2 from the germline V gene are SQVTM and ANQGSEA. Trimming removed 6 bases from V and 9 bases from J; junction bases left unmatched: 14. Written as DNA, the CDR3 is TGCAGCGTGGGGGGGATTAGCAGCGACGTGCAGTACTTC. Translated, it gives CSVGGISSDVQYF.

This clonotype was found many times. This chain links TRBV29-1 with TRBJ2-3; D remains ambiguous. Deletions cut 3 bases from V and 1 base from J, with 11 bases between. There are 14 residues in the CDR3. Germline V gene sequence: CDR1 SQVTM, CDR2 ANQGSEA. In nucleotides, the CDR3 is TGCAGCGTTGATGGTCCAAAGGGCACAGATACGCAGTATTTT. Protein sequence: CSVDGPKGTDTQYF.

This clonotype was observed a single time. The chain uses TRBV7-9 and TRBJ2-5, with 12 bases fitting TRBD2. J gave up 0 bases and V 8 bases, and 4 bases lay outside the gene matches. CDR1 is SEHNR and CDR2 is FQNEAQ in the germline V gene (reference sequence). The CDR3 covers 15 residues. CDR3 sequence reads: CASPRTSGNQETQYF. CDR3 in DNA: TGTGCCAGCCCCCGGACTAGCGGGAACCAAGAGACCCAGTACTTC.

In regard to this clonotype: A read error may produce the germline difference seen at one junction end. The genes are TRBV29-1 and TRBJ2-7; D ambiguous. This CDR3 spans 13 amino acids. Germline assignment: CDR1 SQVTM and CDR2 ANQGSEA. This CDR3 reads CSVEIDSSYEQYF. The CDR3 nucleotides read TGCAGCGTTGAAATTGATAGCTCCTACGAACAGTACTTC.

This clonotype has a single count. One end of the junction is discordant with germline, which a read error may explain. V usage is TRBV11-3 and J usage is TRBJ2-3; D might be TRBD1 or TRBD2, each matching 5 bases. Germline-derived CDR1 and CDR2 are SGHNT and YENEEA. The CDR3 contains 14 residues. This CDR3 reads CANSFRASIDTQYF. For the CDR3, the DNA is TGTGCCAACAGCTTCAGGGCTAGCATAGATACGCAGTATTTT.

A note on this clonotype: The CDR3 does not close with the conserved phenylalanine or tryptophan, likely indicating a read error. The J gene is TRBJ2-5, the V gene TRBV5-4; 7 bases are shared with TRBD1. This CDR3 is built from 14 residues. Germline CDR1 is SGHNT and CDR2 is YYREEE (reference sequence). The CDR3 reads CASNLTGRQETQYL. DNA of the CDR3: TGTGCCAGCAACTTGACAGGGCGCCAAGAGACCCAGTACTTA.

Concerning this clonotype: This may come from a read error, since a much larger clone is one base off. J is TRBJ2-3 and V is TRBV10-3; no definite D call. Germline V gene sequence: CDR1 ENHRY, CDR2 SYGVKD. This CDR3 spans 12 amino acids. V shed 8 bases and J shed 8 bases, with 14 bases lying between them. As DNA, the CDR3 is TGTGCCATCGAAACCCAGGAGCGTACGCAGTATTTT. Translation: CAIETQERTQYF.

On this clonotype itself: Given a much more abundant clone one base away, this may be a read error. This sequence joins TRBV5-4 and TRBJ2-5, with a tentative D call TRBD1 (6 bases). The V and J ends lost 6 bases and 0 bases respectively, with 24 bases between them. CDR3 length equals 18 residues. Germline V lookup: CDR1 SGHNT, CDR2 YYREEE (reference sequence). The CDR3 loop is CASNFGAPGHGNQETQYF. CDR3 sequence (DNA): TGTGCCAGCAACTTTGGGGCCCCGGGACACGGAAACCAAGAGACCCAGTACTTC.

Details on this clonotype: This may arise from a read error, as a much more abundant clone is one base away. V gene TRBV5-1 combines with J gene TRBJ2-7; 7 bases map to TRBD2. Germline assignment: CDR1 SGHRS and CDR2 YFSETQ. This CDR3 comprises 14 residues. CDR3 sequence (DNA): TGCGTCAGCAGCCGGGGGGATTCCCCCTACGAGCAGTACTTC. Protein: CVSSRGDSPYEQYF.

By sample share, this clonotype is medium-sized. The CDR3 loop reads CASSLERQGGPYEQYF. In nucleotides, the CDR3 is TGTGCCAGCAGCTTAGAAAGGCAGGGTGGCCCCTACGAGCAGTACTTC. The chain uses TRBV11-2 and TRBJ2-7; maybe TRBD1 (5 bases). The CDR3 runs 16 residues. Germline-derived CDR1 and CDR2 are SGHAT and FQNNGV. The V end lost 0 bases, the J end lost 2 bases, and 14 bases lay between the germline ends.

To note about this clonotype: A much more abundant neighbour one base away suggests this may be a read error. The rearrangement links TRBV14 to TRBJ1-1, with 7 bases lining up with TRBD1. This CDR3 contains 16 residues. Per the germline V gene, CDR1 is SGHDN and CDR2 is FVKESK. CDR3: CANSHRDDRANTEAFF. The CDR3 DNA sequence: TGTGCCAACAGCCATCGCGATGACAGGGCGAACACTGAAGCTTTCTTT.

With regard to this clonotype: A clone one base away is much larger, so this may be a read error. V is TRBV28 and J is TRBJ2-7; a possible D gene is TRBD2 (5 bases). Germline-derived CDR1 and CDR2 are MDHEN and SYDVKM. The CDR3 length is 13 residues. CDR3 nucleotides: TGTGCCAACAGTTTATTTAGCGCCCACGAGCAGTACTTC. Translation: CANSLFSAHEQYF.

Note on this clonotype: The CDR3 does not close with the conserved phenylalanine or tryptophan, likely indicating a read error. The chain recombines TRBV6-5 with TRBJ1-1; weak D call: TRBD1 (5 bases). This CDR3 has 15 amino acids. Germline V gene sequence: CDR1 MNHEY, CDR2 SVGAGI. CDR3 nucleotide sequence: TGTGCTAACAGACGGTCGTCGGGGACGGGTACTGAAGCTTTCGTT. Translated: CANRRSSGTGTEAFV.

This clonotype was seen ten or more times. The chain links TRBV7-9 to TRBJ2-2; D remains unclear. This CDR3 comprises 16 residues. In germline, CDR1 is SEHNR, CDR2 FQNEAQ (reference sequence). The V and J ends lost 4 bases and 4 bases respectively, with 16 bases between them. This CDR3 reads CASSSDPHFITGELFF. CDR3 coding DNA: TGTGCCAGCAGCTCAGACCCGCACTTCATCACCGGGGAGCTGTTTTTT. Supplemented by reference TRBV7-9 and TRBJ2-2, the full variable domain reads DTGVSQNPRHKITKRGQNVTFRCDPISEHNRLYWYRQTLGQGPEFLTYFQNEAQLEKSRLLSDRFSAERPKGSFSTLEIQRTEQGDSAMYLCASSSDPHFITGELFFGEGSRLTVL.

The J gene is TRBJ1-5, the V gene TRBV5-1, with a tentative D call TRBD1 (5 bases). The V and J ends lost 0 bases and 11 bases respectively, with 18 bases between them. Germline CDR1 is SGHRS and CDR2 is YFSETQ. The CDR3 consists of 15 residues. CDR3: CASSLGLGVGHSQHF. The CDR3, as DNA: TGCGCCAGCAGCTTGGGTTTGGGGGTTGGACACTCCCAGCATTTT.

For this clonotype: The junction departs from the called germline gene at one end, perhaps through a read error. The J gene is TRBJ2-5, the V gene TRBV12-3 or TRBV12-4; 7 bases are shared with TRBD1. CDR3 size: 14 residues. The CDR3 sequence: CASSPRSGRGTQCF. CDR3 coding DNA: TGTGCCAGCAGTCCCCGGTCAGGCAGGGGGACCCAGTGCTTC.

This clonotype was detected only a few times. This may come from a read error, since a much larger clone is one base off. The chain joins TRBV6-5 to TRBJ1-1; D not certain. Per germline, CDR1 MNHEY and CDR2 SVGAGI. The V and J ends lost 0 bases and 4 bases respectively, with 15 bases between them. CDR3 length: 16 amino acids. The CDR3 region has the DNA TGTGCCAGCAGTTACTCGAGTGTGTGGGAGACCACTGAAGCTTTCTTT. Amino acids: CASSYSSVWETTEAFF.